This record looks at one T cell receptor (beta chain) sequence and its context. The target antigen is unknown. The entry originates in a study of cytomegalovirus exposure and HLA in healthy donors. About the research overall: The early release's HLA-typed donors yielded 70 million to 85 million unique TCRs. Overall study results and limits: Common viral pathogens (according to a later analysis) appeared linked to several of the most significant clusters. High specificity and sensitivity for cytomegalovirus status were reported for the classifier.

Trimming took 2 bases from V and 4 from J, leaving 13 bases between them. Germline values: CDR1 KGHSH, CDR2 LQKENI. The CDR3 contains 15 residues. Vbeta (60) and Jbeta (13) primers were used in the PCR. Produced via immunoSEQ multiplex PCR; TCRdb's table is partial and in-frame only. The table includes under 150,000 clones, 82% detected once. In nominal health when sampled, donors likely had unrecorded immune exposures nonetheless. J is TRBJ2-3 and V is TRBV18, with D possibly TRBD1 on 5 matching bases. The specimen sequenced was PBMCs. The clonotype comes from a woman aged 18-30 years in good health and CMV-seronegative. CDR3 nucleotides: TGTGCCAGCTCACCAAATTCCCAGGGCGCAGATACGCAGTATTTT. Translated, it gives CASSPNSQGADTQYF.